This T cell receptor (beta chain) comes out of a study of shared clonotypes between healthy human individuals. Study observations and caveats: The generation probabilities recorded for non-shared clonotypes fell below those of clonotypes shared by all four donors. When naive CD4 clonotypes were compared across a few donors, around 4.6% were shared.

This clone has a handful of counts. The antigen is undetermined. Sequencing was at deep level. Under the authors' procedure: ImmunoSEQ only sent back junction sequences with no quality scores, so filtering was done differently. TCRdb keeps only in-frame clones here, not all; method: immunoSEQ multiplex PCR. That table gives V, J and clone size, and the DNA gave D and trimming. The sample carries 550,000 to 700,000 clones, approximately 73% recorded once. The material sequenced was memory CD4+ T cells sorted from blood. Subset in this sample: CD45RA-negative fraction. This receptor was obtained from a woman in her twenties or thirties in good health.

As DNA, the CDR3 is TGCGCCAGCAGCCAAGAGACCACTTCTCCCGAGCAGTACTTC. Amino acid sequence: CASSQETTSPEQYF. The chain carries TRBV4-1 and TRBJ2-7; D remains unclear. Between the trimmed V and J ends, which lost 0 bases and 6 bases, there was a span of 12 bases. CDR3 length: 14 residues. In germline, CDR1 is MGHRA, CDR2 YSYEKL.